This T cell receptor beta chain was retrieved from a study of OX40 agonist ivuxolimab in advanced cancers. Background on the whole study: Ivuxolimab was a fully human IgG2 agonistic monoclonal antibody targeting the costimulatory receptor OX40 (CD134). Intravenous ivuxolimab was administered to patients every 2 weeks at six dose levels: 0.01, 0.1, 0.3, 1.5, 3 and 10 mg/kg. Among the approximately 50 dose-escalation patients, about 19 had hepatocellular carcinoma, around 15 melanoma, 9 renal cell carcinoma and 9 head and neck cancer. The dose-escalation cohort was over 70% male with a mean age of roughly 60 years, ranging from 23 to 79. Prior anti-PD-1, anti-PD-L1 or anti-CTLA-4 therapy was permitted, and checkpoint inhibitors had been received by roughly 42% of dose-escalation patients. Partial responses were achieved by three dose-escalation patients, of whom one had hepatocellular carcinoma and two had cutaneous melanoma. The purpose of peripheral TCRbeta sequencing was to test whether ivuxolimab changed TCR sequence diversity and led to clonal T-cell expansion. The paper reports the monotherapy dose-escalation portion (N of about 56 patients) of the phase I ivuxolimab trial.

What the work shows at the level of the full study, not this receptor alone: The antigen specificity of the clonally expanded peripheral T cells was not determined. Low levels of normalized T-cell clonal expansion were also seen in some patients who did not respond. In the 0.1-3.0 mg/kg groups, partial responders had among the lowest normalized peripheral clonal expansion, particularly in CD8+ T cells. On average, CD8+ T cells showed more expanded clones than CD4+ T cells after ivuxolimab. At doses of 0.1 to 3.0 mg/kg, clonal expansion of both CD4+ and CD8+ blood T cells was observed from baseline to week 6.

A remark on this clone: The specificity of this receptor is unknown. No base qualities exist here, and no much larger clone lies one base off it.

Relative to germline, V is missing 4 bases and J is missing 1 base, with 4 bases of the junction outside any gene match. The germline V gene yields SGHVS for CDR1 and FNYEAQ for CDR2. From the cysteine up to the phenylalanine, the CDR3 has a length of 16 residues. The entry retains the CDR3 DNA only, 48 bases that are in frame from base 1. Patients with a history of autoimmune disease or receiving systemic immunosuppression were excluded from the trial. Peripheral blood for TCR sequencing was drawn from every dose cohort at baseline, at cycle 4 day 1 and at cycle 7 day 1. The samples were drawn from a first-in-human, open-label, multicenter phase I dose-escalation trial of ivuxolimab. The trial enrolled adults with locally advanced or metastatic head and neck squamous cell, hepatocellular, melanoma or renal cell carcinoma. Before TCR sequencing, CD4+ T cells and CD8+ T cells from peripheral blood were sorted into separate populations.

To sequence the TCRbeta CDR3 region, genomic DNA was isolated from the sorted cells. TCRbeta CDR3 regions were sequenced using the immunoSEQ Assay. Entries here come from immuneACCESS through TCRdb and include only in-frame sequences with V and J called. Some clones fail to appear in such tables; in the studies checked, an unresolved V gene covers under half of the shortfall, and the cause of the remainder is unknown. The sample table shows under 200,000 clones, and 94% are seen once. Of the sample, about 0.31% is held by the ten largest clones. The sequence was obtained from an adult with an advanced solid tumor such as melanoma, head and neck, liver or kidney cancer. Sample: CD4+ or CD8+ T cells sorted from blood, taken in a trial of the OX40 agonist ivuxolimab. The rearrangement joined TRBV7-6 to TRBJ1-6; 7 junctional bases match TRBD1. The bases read TGTGCCAGCAGCTCAGGGGGGCGATCCTATAATTCACCCCTCCACTTT. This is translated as CASSSGGRSYNSPLHF.